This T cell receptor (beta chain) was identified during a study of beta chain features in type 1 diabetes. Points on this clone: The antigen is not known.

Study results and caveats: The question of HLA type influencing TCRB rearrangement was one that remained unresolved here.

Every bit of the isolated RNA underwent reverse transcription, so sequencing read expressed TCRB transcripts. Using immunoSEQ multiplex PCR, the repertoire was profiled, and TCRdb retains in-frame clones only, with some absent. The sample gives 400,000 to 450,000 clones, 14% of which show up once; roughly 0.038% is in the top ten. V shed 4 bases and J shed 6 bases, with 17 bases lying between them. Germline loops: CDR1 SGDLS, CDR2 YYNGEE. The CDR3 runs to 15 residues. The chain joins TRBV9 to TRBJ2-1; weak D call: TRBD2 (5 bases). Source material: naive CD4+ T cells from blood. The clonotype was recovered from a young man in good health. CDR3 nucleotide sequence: TGTGCCAGCAGCCGTATCCCACTAGACCCCAATGAGCAGTTCTTC. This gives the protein CASSRIPLDPNEQFF.